What follows are 19 T cell receptor beta chains derived from one specimen sequenced in a study of Ad26.COV2.S vaccination and SARS-CoV-2 variants. The treatment here: around 19 received Ad26.COV2.S at low or high dose, single or two shots; roughly five received placebo; per-sample allocation not given. The investigators took samples on day 63 after the first vaccine or placebo injection. Some clones are missing from TCRdb's copy, which holds only in-frame ones; the method was immunoSEQ multiplex PCR. This table has about 350,000 clones, approximately 86% appearing once. Material: peripheral blood, obtained in a trial of Ad26.COV2.S vaccine versus placebo. Receptor source: a person between 18 and 65 years old who received the Ad26.COV2.S COVID-19 vaccine or a placebo.

J is TRBJ2-3 and V is TRBV5-6; maybe TRBD2 (5 bases). The germline V gene encodes CDR1 SGHDT and CDR2 YYEEEE. V lost 6 bases, J lost 6 bases, and 8 bases lay in between. This CDR3 has 11 amino acids. Here the CDR3 DNA reads TGTGCCAGCACTATAGCGGATACGCAGTATTTT. It encodes CASTIADTQYF.

This clone has just a few counts. This CDR3 is also generated by other DNA sequences in the sample. The V gene is TRBV5-1, the J gene TRBJ2-7; perhaps TRBD1 as D (5 bases). Between the trimmed V and J ends, which lost 0 bases and 7 bases, there was a span of 14 bases. The CDR3 has 14 residues. CDR1 and CDR2 from the germline V gene are SGHRS and YFSETQ. In DNA form, the CDR3 reads TGCGCCAGCAGCTTGGACCCAGGGAAAGGAGAGCAGTACTTC. Amino acid sequence: CASSLDPGKGEQYF.

This chain uses TRBV28 with TRBJ1-2; no definite D call. This CDR3 contains 13 residues. V gave up 5 bases and J gave up 6 bases, with 13 bases separating them. CDR1 MDHEN and CDR2 SYDVKM come from the germline V gene. The CDR3 DNA reads as TGTGCCAGCAGTGGAGTTGAATACAATGGCTACACCTTC. Translating it yields CASSGVEYNGYTF.

The chain couples TRBV27 to TRBJ1-5; weak D call: TRBD1 (6 bases). Germline values: CDR1 MNHEY, CDR2 SMNVEV (reference sequence). V was trimmed by 8 bases and J by 3 bases, leaving 14 bases between them. CDR3 length equals 14 residues. The CDR3 region has the DNA TGTGCCAGCGGTGGGAGGGGGGTCAATCAGCCCCAGCATTTT. Protein: CASGGRGVNQPQHF.

The chain has TRBV5-1 and TRBJ1-6; D call uncertain. CDR3 size: 12 residues. V was cut by 2 bases and J by 7 bases, with 4 bases left in between. The germline V gene encodes CDR1 SGHRS and CDR2 YFSETQ. The CDR3 reads CASSFENSPLHF. For the CDR3, the DNA is TGCGCCAGCAGCTTCGAGAATTCACCCCTCCACTTT.

This clone was detected only once. The chain is built from TRBV19 and TRBJ2-4, with D possibly matching TRBD2 (5 bases). This CDR3 comprises 15 residues. Germline CDR1 LNHDA, CDR2 SQIVND (reference sequence). V lost 4 bases to trimming and J lost 1 base, with 11 bases between them. The CDR3 sequence is CASSREFTAKNIQYF. CDR3 bases: TGTGCCAGTAGTAGGGAGTTCACGGCCAAAAACATTCAGTACTTC.

V gene TRBV11-3 combines with J gene TRBJ2-1; D is possibly TRBD2 (7 bases). Germline V CDR1 and CDR2: SGHNT, YENEEA. Between the trimmed V and J ends, which lost 3 bases and 0 bases, there was a span of 12 bases. The CDR3 spans 16 residues. The CDR3 DNA reads TGTGCCAGCAGCTTGGGGGGCGGGAGCTCCTACAATGAGCAGTTCTTC. Amino acids: CASSLGGGSSYNEQFF.

The gene calls are TRBV9 and TRBJ1-1; D is unclear. The CDR3 is made up of 15 amino acids. V lost 1 base and J lost 0, with 10 bases in between. Germline V CDR1 and CDR2: SGDLS, YYNGEE. The CDR3: CASSVRGGMNTEAFF. The CDR3 coding sequence is TGTGCCAGCAGCGTACGGGGAGGTATGAACACTGAAGCTTTCTTT.

This clone was detected many times. Other DNA sequences in this sample translate to the same CDR3. J is TRBJ1-5 and V is TRBV12-3 or TRBV12-4; D gene ambiguous. The CDR3 contains 11 residues. V gave up 11 bases and J gave up 2 bases, with 7 bases separating them. The DNA of the CDR3 is TGTGCCCCCCAGGGCAATCAGCCCCAGCATTTT. It encodes CAPQGNQPQHF.

The genes are TRBV2 and TRBJ1-6; D is perhaps TRBD1 (5 bases). Germline CDR1 SNHLY, CDR2 FYNNEI. Trimming cost V 7 bases and J 7 bases, with 14 bases left between them. CDR3 size: 14 residues. The DNA for the CDR3 is TGTGCCAGCACTGTAGCCTGGGGGAATTCACCCCTCCACTTT. It translates to CASTVAWGNSPLHF.

The V and J genes are TRBV19 and TRBJ2-7; perhaps D is TRBD1 or TRBD2 (6 bases each). The CDR3 covers 12 residues. V was cut by 5 bases and J by 5 bases, with 10 bases left in between. Germline CDR1 LNHDA, CDR2 SQIVND (reference sequence). The CDR3 is CASSERGDEQYF. CDR3 DNA sequence: TGTGCCAGTAGTGAGAGGGGGGACGAGCAGTACTTC.

There are a few counts of this clone. The V gene is TRBV19, the J gene TRBJ2-5; D may be TRBD2 (6 bases). The CDR3 is 14 residues long. Trimming pared 9 bases from V and 4 bases from J, leaving 18 bases between. Germline V gene sequence: CDR1 LNHDA, CDR2 SQIVND (reference sequence). The DNA of the CDR3 is TGTGCCAGCTCCTCACGGGGGTTGGGAGAGACCCAGTACTTC. This gives the protein CASSSRGLGETQYF.

The V call is TRBV18, the J call TRBJ2-7, with D unclear. Germline assignment: CDR1 KGHSH and CDR2 LQKENI. Trimming removed 1 base at V and 6 bases at J, with 7 bases between. The CDR3 loop spans 12 amino acids. For the CDR3, the DNA is TGTGCCAGCTCACCACGGGGATCCGAGCAGTACTTC. This sequence encodes CASSPRGSEQYF.

The chain has TRBV6-2 or TRBV6-3 and TRBJ1-1, with TRBD1 identical over 12 bases. The CDR3 consists of 17 residues. V shed 6 bases, J shed 5 bases, and the junction held 13 bases outside the gene matches. Per germline, CDR1 MNHEY and CDR2 SVGEGT. Written as DNA, the CDR3 is TGTGCCAGCAGCCATCATGGGACAGGGGGCGCGAGGACTGAAGCTTTCTTT. Its translation: CASSHHGTGGARTEAFF.

This clone was detected only once. CDR3 amino acids: CASSRQATTTLGLVSYNSPLHF. The CDR3 nucleotides are TGTGCCAGCAGTCGACAGGCCACGACAACCCTTGGACTTGTGTCCTATAATTCACCCCTCCACTTT. The chain uses TRBV27 and TRBJ1-6; weak D call: TRBD1 (6 bases). Germline-derived CDR1 and CDR2 are MNHEY and SMNVEV (reference sequence). V dropped 5 bases and J dropped 1 base, with 30 bases sitting between them. The CDR3 runs 22 residues.

This rearrangement joins TRBV7-8 to TRBJ2-1; D might be TRBD2 (7 bases). V was cut by 5 bases and J by 4 bases, with 15 bases left in between. CDR1 and CDR2 from the germline V gene are SGHVS and FQNEAQ. There are 15 residues in the CDR3. DNA for the CDR3: TGTGCCAGCAGCCACGAGGGGGGGGTTTACAATGAGCAGTTCTTC. This translates into CASSHEGGVYNEQFF.

CDR3 bases: TGTGCCATCAAGGGACAGGGAGATTCACCCCTCCACTTT. As protein: CAIKGQGDSPLHF. The chain joins TRBV10-3 to TRBJ1-6; 9 bases are a match to TRBD1. This CDR3 region has 13 residues. Per germline, CDR1 ENHRY and CDR2 SYGVKD. Unmatched junction bases numbered 3, after V lost 7 bases and J lost 8 bases.

This sequence joins TRBV12-3 or TRBV12-4 and TRBJ2-1; D may be TRBD2 (6 bases). Between the trimmed V and J ends, which lost 6 bases and 8 bases, there was a span of 11 bases. This CDR3 is built from 12 residues. As DNA, the CDR3 is TGTGCCAGCAGGACATTAGCGGATGAGCAGTTCTTC. It encodes CASRTLADEQFF.

On this clone itself: A much larger clonotype is one base distant, so this may be a read error. This chain connects TRBV9 to TRBJ1-3; D remains ambiguous. Trimming removed 4 bases from V and 4 bases from J, with 6 bases in between. The CDR3 has 12 residues. In germline, CDR1 is SGDLS, CDR2 YYNGEE. The chain's CDR3 is CASSPTGNTIYF. The CDR3 DNA reads as TGTGCCAGCAGCCCGACAGGAAACACCATATATTTT. The full variable domain, its missing parts supplied by reference TRBV9 and TRBJ1-3, is DSGVTQTPKHLITATGQRVTLRCSPRSGDLSVYWYQQSLDQGLQFLIQYYNGEERAKGNILERFSAQQFPDLHSELNLSSLELGDSALYFCASSPTGNTIYFGEGSWLTVV.